The clone carrying this T cell receptor (beta chain) showed up many times. Its specificity is not known. Investigators excluded patients with uncontrolled infection, other autoimmune disease, pregnancy or lactation. V was clipped by 5 bases and J by 1 base, with 17 bases between them. Germline V gene data show CDR1 as MNHNS and CDR2 as SASEGT. The CDR3 sequence is 16 residues long. This entry comes from a study of T cells in Graves' hyperthyroidism and ophthalmopathy. Study at large: Once the initial diagnosis was made, peripheral blood was obtained before any treatment.

Authors of the study amplified TCR beta CDR3 regions from RNA transcripts. In the first-round RT-PCR of the TCR CDR3, the HTBI primer set was used. In TCRdb, the multiplex PCR reads were re-called with MiXCR into one record per CDR3 protein. Among about 370,000 distinct CDR3 sequences listed, about 15% were seen once. Notes on the study in general: Most thyroid clonotypes expanded above 0.001 were also detected in blood. From stable hyperthyroidism, ophthalmopathy was set apart by a 13 V-J model.

The sequenced sample consisted of blood. This TCR derives from a woman aged 60-70 years with Graves' ophthalmopathy. This chain joins TRBV6-1 and TRBJ1-1; D unclear. CDR3 DNA: TGTGCCAGCAGTCGGACCTTGTCGTATACGAACACTGAAGCTTTCTTT. It codes for CASSRTLSYTNTEAFF.